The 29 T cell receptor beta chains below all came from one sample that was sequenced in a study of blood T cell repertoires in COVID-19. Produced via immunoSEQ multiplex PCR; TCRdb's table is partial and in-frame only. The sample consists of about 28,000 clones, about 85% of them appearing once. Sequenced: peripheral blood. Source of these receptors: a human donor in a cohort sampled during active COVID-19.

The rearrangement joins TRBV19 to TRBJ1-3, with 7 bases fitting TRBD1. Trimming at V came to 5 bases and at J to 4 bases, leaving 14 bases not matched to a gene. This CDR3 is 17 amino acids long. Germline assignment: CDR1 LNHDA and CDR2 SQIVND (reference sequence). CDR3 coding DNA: TGTGCCAGTAGTGCCCTCAACAGGGGAAAAGACGGAAACACCATATATTTT. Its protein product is CASSALNRGKDGNTIYF.

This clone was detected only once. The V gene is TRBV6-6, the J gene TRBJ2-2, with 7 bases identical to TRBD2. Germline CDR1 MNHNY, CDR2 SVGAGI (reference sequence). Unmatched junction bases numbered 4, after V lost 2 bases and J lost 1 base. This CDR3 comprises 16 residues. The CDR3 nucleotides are TGTGCCAGCAGTTACCGTCGGGGGGAGAACACCGGGGAGCTGTTTTTT. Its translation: CASSYRRGENTGELFF.

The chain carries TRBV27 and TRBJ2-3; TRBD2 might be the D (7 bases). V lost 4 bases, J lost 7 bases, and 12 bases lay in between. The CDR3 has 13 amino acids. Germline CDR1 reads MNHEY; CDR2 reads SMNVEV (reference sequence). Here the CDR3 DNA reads TGTGCCAGCAGTTCCCGGGGGGACAATACGCAGTATTTT. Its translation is CASSSRGDNTQYF.

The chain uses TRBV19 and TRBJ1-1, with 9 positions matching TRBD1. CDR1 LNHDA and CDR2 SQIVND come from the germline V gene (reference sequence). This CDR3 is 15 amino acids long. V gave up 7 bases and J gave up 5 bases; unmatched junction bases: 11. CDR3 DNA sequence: TGTGCCAGTAAAGGGACAGGGCCGATAAGGACTGAAGCTTTCTTT. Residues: CASKGTGPIRTEAFF.

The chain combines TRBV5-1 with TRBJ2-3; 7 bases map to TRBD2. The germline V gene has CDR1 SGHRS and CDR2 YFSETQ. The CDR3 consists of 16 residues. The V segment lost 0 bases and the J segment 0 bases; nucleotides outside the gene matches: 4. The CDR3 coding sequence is TGCGCCAGCAGCTTGGGAGTAGCGGGTAGCACAGATACGCAGTATTTT. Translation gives CASSLGVAGSTDTQYF. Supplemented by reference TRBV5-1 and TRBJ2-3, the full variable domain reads KAGVTQTPRYLIKTRGQQVTLSCSPISGHRSVSWYQQTPGQGLQFLFEYFSETQRNKGNFPGRFSGRQFSNSRSEMNVSTLELGDSALYLCASSLGVAGSTDTQYFGPGTRLTVL.

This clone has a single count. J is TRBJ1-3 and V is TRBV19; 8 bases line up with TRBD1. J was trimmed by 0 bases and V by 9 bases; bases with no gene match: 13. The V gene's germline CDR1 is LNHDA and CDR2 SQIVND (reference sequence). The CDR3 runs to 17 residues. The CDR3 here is CASTGTGTIRSGNTIYF. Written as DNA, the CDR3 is TGTGCCAGCACCGGGACAGGAACTATCCGCTCTGGAAACACCATATATTTT.

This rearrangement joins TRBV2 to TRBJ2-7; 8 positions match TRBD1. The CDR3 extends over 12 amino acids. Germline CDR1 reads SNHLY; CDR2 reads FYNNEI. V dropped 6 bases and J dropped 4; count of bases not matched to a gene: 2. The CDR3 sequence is CASRGQGYEQYF. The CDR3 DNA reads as TGTGCCAGCAGAGGACAGGGATACGAGCAGTACTTC.

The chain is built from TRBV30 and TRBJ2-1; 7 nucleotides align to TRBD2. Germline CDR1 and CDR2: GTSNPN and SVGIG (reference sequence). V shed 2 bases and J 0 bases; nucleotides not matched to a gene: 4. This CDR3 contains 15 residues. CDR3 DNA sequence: TGTGCCTGGAGTAGGCGGGGGAGCTCCTACAATGAGCAGTTCTTC. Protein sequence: CAWSRRGSSYNEQFF.

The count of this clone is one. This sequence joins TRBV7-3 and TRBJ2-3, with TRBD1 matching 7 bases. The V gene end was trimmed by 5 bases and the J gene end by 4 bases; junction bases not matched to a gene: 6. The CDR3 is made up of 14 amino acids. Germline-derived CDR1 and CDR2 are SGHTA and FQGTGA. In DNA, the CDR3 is TGTGCCAGCAGCCGAGGGGGCTCCTCAGATACGCAGTATTTT. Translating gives CASSRGGSSDTQYF.

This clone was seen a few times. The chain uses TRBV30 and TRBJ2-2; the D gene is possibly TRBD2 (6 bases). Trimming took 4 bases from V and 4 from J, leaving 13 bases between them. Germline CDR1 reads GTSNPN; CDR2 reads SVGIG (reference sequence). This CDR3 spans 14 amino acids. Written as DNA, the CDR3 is TGTGCCTGGACGGACTACCGTTCCACCGGGGAGCTGTTTTTT. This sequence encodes CAWTDYRSTGELFF.

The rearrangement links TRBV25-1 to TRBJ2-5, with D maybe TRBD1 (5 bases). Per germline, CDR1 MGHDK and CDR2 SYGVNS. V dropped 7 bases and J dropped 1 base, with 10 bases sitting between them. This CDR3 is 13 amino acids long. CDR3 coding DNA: TGTGCCAGCACTGGACACGGCCAAGAGACCCAGTACTTC. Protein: CASTGHGQETQYF.

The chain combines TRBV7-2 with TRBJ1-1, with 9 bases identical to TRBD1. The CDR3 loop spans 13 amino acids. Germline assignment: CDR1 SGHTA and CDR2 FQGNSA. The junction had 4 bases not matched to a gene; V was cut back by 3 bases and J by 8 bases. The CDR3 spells CASSFNRGQEAFF. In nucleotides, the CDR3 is TGTGCCAGCAGCTTCAACAGGGGGCAAGAAGCTTTCTTT.

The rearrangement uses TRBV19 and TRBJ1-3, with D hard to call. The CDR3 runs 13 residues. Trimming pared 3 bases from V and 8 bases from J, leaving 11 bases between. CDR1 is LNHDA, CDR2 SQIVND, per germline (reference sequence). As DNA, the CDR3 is TGTGCCAGTAGTATTAGCGATGTACACACCATATATTTT. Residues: CASSISDVHTIYF.

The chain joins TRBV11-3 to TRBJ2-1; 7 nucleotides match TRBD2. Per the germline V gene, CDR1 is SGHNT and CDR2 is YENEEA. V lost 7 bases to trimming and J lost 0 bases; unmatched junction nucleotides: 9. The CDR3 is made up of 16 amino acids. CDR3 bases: TGTGCCAGCATGGCCCCCTGCGGGAGCTCCTACAATGAGCAGTTCTTC. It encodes CASMAPCGSSYNEQFF.

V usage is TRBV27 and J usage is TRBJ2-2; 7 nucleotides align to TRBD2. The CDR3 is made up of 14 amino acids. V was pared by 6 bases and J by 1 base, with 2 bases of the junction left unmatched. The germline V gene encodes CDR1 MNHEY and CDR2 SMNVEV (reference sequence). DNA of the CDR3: TGTGCCAGCAGGGCGGGGGTGAACACCGGGGAGCTGTTTTTT. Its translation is CASRAGVNTGELFF.

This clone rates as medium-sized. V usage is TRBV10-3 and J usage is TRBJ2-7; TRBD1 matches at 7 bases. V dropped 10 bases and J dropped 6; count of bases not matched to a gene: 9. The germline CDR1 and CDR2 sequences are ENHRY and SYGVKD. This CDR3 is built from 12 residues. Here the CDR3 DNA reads TGTGCCACTTTGACAGGGCCCCGCGAGCAGTACTTC. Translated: CATLTGPREQYF.

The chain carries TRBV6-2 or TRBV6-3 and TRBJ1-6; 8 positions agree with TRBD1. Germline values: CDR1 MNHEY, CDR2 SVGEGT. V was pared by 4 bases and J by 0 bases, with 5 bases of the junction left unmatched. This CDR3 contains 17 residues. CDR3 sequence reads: CASSSRTGSSYNSPLHF. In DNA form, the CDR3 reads TGTGCCAGCAGTTCCCGGACAGGGAGCTCCTATAATTCACCCCTCCACTTT.

The chain's CDR3 is CASSLYRGTGNTIYF. The CDR3 nucleotides are TGTGCCAGCAGCTTGTACAGGGGGACTGGAAACACCATATATTTT. The rearrangement uses TRBV5-8 and TRBJ1-3, with 8 bases lining up with TRBD1. Germline loops: CDR1 SGHTS, CDR2 YDEGEE. V lost 1 base to trimming and J lost 2 bases; unmatched junction nucleotides: 2. This CDR3 spans 15 amino acids.

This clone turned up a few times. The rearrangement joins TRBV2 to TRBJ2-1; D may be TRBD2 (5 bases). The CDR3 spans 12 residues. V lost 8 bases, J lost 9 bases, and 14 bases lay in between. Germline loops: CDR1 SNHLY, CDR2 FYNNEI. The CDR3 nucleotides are TGTGCCAGCTCCAGAGGGCCGGGTGAGCAGTTCTTC. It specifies CASSRGPGEQFF. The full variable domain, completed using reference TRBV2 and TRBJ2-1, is EPEVTQTPSHQVTQMGQEVILRCVPISNHLYFYWYRQILGQKVEFLVSFYNNEISEKSEIFDDQFSVERPDGSNFTLKIRSTKLEDSAMYFCASSRGPGEQFFGPGTRLTVL.

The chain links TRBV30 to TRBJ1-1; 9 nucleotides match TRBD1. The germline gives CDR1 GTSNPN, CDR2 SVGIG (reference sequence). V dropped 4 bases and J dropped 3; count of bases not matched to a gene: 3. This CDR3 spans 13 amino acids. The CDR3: CAWNRGQDTEAFF. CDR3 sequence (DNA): TGTGCCTGGAACAGGGGGCAGGACACTGAAGCTTTCTTT.

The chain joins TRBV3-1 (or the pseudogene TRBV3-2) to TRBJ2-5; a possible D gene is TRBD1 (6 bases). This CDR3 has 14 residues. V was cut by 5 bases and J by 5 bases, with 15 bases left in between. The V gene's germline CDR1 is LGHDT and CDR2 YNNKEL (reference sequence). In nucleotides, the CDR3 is TGTGCCAGCAGCAAGTCAGGGGCCGTTGAGACCCAGTACTTC. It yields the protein CASSKSGAVETQYF.

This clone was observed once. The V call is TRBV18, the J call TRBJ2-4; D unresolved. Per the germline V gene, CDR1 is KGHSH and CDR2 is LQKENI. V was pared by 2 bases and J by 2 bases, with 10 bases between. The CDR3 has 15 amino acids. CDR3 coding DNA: TGTGCCAGCTCACCAGTCGTCAGATCCAAAAACATTCAGTACTTC. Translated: CASSPVVRSKNIQYF.

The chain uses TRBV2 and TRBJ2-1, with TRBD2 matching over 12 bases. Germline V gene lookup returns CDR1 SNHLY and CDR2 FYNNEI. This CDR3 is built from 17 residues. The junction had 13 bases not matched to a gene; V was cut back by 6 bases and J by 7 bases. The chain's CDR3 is CASRKTLAGGPGNEQFF. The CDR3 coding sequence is TGTGCCAGCAGGAAAACTCTAGCGGGAGGGCCGGGGAATGAGCAGTTCTTC.

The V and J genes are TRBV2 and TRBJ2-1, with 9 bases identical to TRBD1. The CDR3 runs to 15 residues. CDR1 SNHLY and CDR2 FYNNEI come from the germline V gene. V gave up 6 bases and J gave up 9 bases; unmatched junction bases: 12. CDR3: CASRTGTGIGSEQFF. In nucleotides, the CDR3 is TGTGCCAGCAGAACCGGGACAGGGATTGGGAGTGAGCAGTTCTTC.

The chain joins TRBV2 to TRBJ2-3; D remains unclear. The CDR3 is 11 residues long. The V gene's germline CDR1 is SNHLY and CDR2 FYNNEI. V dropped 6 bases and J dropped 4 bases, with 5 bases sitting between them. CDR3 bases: TGTGCCAGCAGATACTCAGATACGCAGTATTTT. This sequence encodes CASRYSDTQYF.

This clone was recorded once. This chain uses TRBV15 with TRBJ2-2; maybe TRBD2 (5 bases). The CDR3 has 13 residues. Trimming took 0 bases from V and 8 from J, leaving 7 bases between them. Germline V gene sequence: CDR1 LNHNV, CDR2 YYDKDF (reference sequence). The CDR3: CATSRDEGGELFF. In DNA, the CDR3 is TGTGCCACCAGCAGAGATGAGGGAGGGGAGCTGTTTTTT.

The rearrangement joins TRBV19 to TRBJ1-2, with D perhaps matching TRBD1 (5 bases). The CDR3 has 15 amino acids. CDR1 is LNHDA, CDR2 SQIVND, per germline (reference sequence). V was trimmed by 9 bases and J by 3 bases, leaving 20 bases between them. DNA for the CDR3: TGTGCCAGCGCGGGACTTGCAGCTTCGGACTATGGCTACACCTTC. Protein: CASAGLAASDYGYTF. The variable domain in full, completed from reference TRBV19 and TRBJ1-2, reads DGGITQSPKYLFRKEGQNVTLSCEQNLNHDAMYWYRQDPGQGLRLIYYSQIVNDFQKGDIAEGYSVSREKKESFPLTVTSAQKNPTAFYLCASAGLAASDYGYTFGSGTRLTVV.

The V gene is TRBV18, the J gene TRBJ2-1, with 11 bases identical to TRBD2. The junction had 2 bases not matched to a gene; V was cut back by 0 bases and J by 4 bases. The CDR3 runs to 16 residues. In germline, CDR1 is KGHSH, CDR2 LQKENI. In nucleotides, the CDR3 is TGTGCCAGCTCACCACCACTAGCGGGAGTTTACAATGAGCAGTTCTTC. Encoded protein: CASSPPLAGVYNEQFF.

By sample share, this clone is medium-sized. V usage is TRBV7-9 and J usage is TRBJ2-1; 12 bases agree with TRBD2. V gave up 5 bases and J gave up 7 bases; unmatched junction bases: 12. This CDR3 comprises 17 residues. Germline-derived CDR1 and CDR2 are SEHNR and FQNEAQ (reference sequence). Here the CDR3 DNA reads TGTGCCAGCAGCCCGCGACGGCTAGCGGGAGGGTCGAATGAGCAGTTCTTC. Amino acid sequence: CASSPRRLAGGSNEQFF.